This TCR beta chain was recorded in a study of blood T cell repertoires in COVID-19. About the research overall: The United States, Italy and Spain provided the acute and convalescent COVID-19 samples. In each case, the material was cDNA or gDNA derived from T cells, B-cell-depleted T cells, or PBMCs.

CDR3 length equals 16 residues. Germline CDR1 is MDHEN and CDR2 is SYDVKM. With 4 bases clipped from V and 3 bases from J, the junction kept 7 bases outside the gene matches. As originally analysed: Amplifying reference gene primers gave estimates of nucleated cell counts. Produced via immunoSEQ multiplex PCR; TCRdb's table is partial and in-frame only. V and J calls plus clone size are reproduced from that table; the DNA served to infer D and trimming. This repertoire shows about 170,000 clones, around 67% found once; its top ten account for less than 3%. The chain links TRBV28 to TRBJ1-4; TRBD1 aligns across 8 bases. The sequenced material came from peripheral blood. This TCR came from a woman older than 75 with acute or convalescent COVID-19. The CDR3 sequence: CASSSPNRGANEKLFF. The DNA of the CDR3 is TGTGCCAGCAGTTCCCCCAACAGGGGGGCTAATGAAAAACTGTTTTTT. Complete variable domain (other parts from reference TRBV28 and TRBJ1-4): DVKVTQSSRYLVKRTGEKVFLECVQDMDHENMFWYRQDPGLGLRLIYFSYDVKMKEKGDIPEGYSVSREKKERFSLILESASTNQTSMYLCASSSPNRGANEKLFFGSGTQLSVL.